Listed below are T cell receptor beta chains from one sample, sequenced in a study of shared clonotypes between healthy human individuals. Profiling relied on immunoSEQ multiplex PCR, and the TCRdb table lists in-frame clones only, not all of them. The sample consists of some 2,100,000 clones, approximately 96% of them appearing once. Sequenced material: naive CD4+ T cells sorted from blood. Every receptor here comes from a man aged 18 to 30 in good health. CDR3s include the opening cysteine and the closing phenylalanine or tryptophan. The D gene is left open where the match is weak. Clone size is given for some rows only: seen once, a few or many times, or a class if the clone is expanded.

-	-	TRBV7-9	TRBJ1-1	TGTGCCAGCAGCTTAGCCGGGACGGTGAACACTGAAGCTTTCTTT	CASSLAGTVNTEAFF
-	few	TRBV7-9	TRBJ2-5	TGTGCCAGCAGCTTAGCCGAGGGTGTCCCCCAAGAGACCCAGTACTTC	CASSLAEGVPQETQYF
-	-	TRBV7-2	TRBJ2-1	TGTGCCAGCAGCCCTCGACAGACAACCTACAATGAGCAGTTCTTC	CASSPRQTTYNEQFF
-	-	TRBV28	TRBJ2-1	TGTGCCAGCAGCACAGGGGGGGGCGCTTTAGGCTACAATGAGCAGTTCTTC	CASSTGGGALGYNEQFF
-	-	TRBV5-5	TRBJ1-2	TGTGCCAGCAGCTACACTAGGGATAGCTATGGCTACACCTTC	CASSYTRDSYGYTF
TRBD1	-	TRBV5-1	TRBJ2-3	TGCGCCAGCAGCTTGTATCGGACAGGGGAAGGAGATACGCAGTATTTT	CASSLYRTGEGDTQYF
-	-	TRBV2	TRBJ2-5	TGTGCCAGCAGGACTACGGACTTTCCCGGGGAGACCCAGTACTTC	CASRTTDFPGETQYF
TRBD1	-	TRBV6-5	TRBJ2-1	TGTGCCAGCAGCCGAGGGACAGACTACAATGAGCAGTTCTTC	CASSRGTDYNEQFF
TRBD1	-	TRBV25-1	TRBJ2-7	TGTGCCAGCAGTGATTCTATGGACAGGGGTTACGAGCAGTACTTC	CASSDSMDRGYEQYF
-	-	TRBV6-5	TRBJ1-3	TGTGCCAGCAGTTACTCAGCCGGCGGAAACACCATATATTTT	CASSYSAGGNTIYF
-	-	TRBV29-1	TRBJ1-2	TGCAGCGTTGGGCAGGTCCTGTATGGCTACACCTTC	CSVGQVLYGYTF
-	-	TRBV6-1	TRBJ2-7	TGTGCCAGCAGTGACCGGATGCCGCCCTACGAGCAGTACTTC	CASSDRMPPYEQYF
-	-	TRBV9	TRBJ1-6	TGTGCCAGCAGCGCGCAGACTACTATAGGTTCACCCCTCCACTTT	CASSAQTTIGSPLHF
-	-	TRBV7-2	TRBJ2-2	TGTGCCAGCAGCTTAAGGGCTCTGAACACCGGGGAGCTGTTTTTT	CASSLRALNTGELFF
TRBD2	once	TRBV7-9	TRBJ2-7	TGTGCCAGCAGCGGCCGCGGGAGAGGAAACGAGCAGTACTTC	CASSGRGRGNEQYF
-	-	TRBV5-4	TRBJ1-2	TGTGCCAGCAGCTCGGACAGATTCTATGGCTACACCTTC	CASSSDRFYGYTF
TRBD1	-	TRBV6-6	TRBJ2-7	TGTGCCAGCAGTCGACAGGGGCTGGACGAGCAGTACTTC	CASSRQGLDEQYF
-	-	TRBV15	TRBJ2-7	TGTGCCACCAGCCGACCGGACCGGGACGCGGGCGAGCAGTACTTC	CATSRPDRDAGEQYF
-	-	TRBV2	TRBJ2-3	TGTGCCAGTGGTCCATGGGGCGCTTGGGGAGATACGCAGTATTTT	CASGPWGAWGDTQYF
-	-	TRBV19	TRBJ2-3	TGTGCCAGTAGTGGGGACGGTCCTAGCACAGATACGCAGTATTTT	CASSGDGPSTDTQYF
-	-	TRBV2	TRBJ2-7	TGTGCCAGCAGCCAAAAGCGGCGGGAGCAGTACTTC	CASSQKRREQYF
-	once	TRBV5-1	TRBJ2-3	TGCGCCAGCAGCTTGGGGAGCCAGGGAGATACGCAGTATTTT	CASSLGSQGDTQYF
-	-	TRBV5-6	TRBJ1-6	TGTGCCAGCAGCTTGGGAGCAGGACAAAATAATTCACCCCTCCACTTT	CASSLGAGQNNSPLHF
-	-	TRBV6-6	TRBJ1-1	TGTGCCAGCAGGGAAAGAACTATGAACACTGAAGCTTTCTTT	CASRERTMNTEAFF
-	-	TRBV2	TRBJ1-2	TGTGCCAGCGTGTTTGGGGCAAACTATGGCTACACCTTC	CASVFGANYGYTF
-	-	TRBV14	TRBJ2-2	TGTGCCAGCAGCCAAGGATTGGAGGGGGGGAGGTTCCCCGGGGAGCTGTTTTTT	CASSQGLEGGRFPGELFF
-	-	TRBV19	TRBJ2-1	TGTGCCAGTCAGAGGAGCAATGAGCAGTTCTTC	CASQRSNEQFF
-	-	TRBV6-1	TRBJ2-3	TGTGCCAGCACTGAGGGAGCACATAGCACAGATACGCAGTATTTT	CASTEGAHSTDTQYF
TRBD1	-	TRBV4-1	TRBJ2-2	TGCGCCAGCAGACGTACCGGGACAGGGAACACCGGGGAGCTGTTTTTT	CASRRTGTGNTGELFF
TRBD2	few	TRBV10-2	TRBJ2-7	TGCGCCAGCAGTGAGAGAAGCGGGAGGGTTGACGAGCAGTACTTC	CASSERSGRVDEQYF
-	-	TRBV18	TRBJ2-2	TGTGCCAGCTCCCGCGACAGCACCGGGGAGCTGTTTTTT	CASSRDSTGELFF
-	-	TRBV5-1	TRBJ2-1	TGCGCCAGCAGCTTGGGACGTTCCTACAATGAGCAGTTCTTC	CASSLGRSYNEQFF
TRBD2	-	TRBV2	TRBJ2-7	TGTGCCAGCAGGGTAGCGGGCAGGTCCTACGAGCAGTACTTC	CASRVAGRSYEQYF
-	-	TRBV2	TRBJ2-2	TGTGCCAGCAATAAACAGGGCTTCTTGAACACCGGGGAGCTGTTTTTT	CASNKQGFLNTGELFF
-	-	TRBV7-9	TRBJ2-2	TGTGCCAGCAGCTTAGCGCTAACGGCCGGGGAGCTGTTTTTT	CASSLALTAGELFF
-	once	TRBV5-1	TRBJ2-7	TGCGCCAGCAGCCTCGCCCGGACAGCCCCCTACGAGCAGTACTTC	CASSLARTAPYEQYF
TRBD1	-	TRBV6-1	TRBJ1-4	TGTGCCAGCAGTGAAGGGACAGGGGGAGGAGAAAAACTGTTTTTT	CASSEGTGGGEKLFF
-	-	TRBV5-5	TRBJ1-4	TGTGCCAGCAGCCCGTTTGGGACAATGGGGAAACTGTTTTTT	CASSPFGTMGKLFF
-	-	TRBV6-5	TRBJ1-5	TGTGCCAGCGGGAAGGGTTATAGCAATCAGCCCCAGCATTTT	CASGKGYSNQPQHF
-	-	TRBV30	TRBJ2-1	TGTGCCTTGAATGAGCAGTTCTTC	CALNEQFF
-	-	TRBV30	TRBJ2-6	TGTGCCTGGAGTCGCCTTGTGGCGCTGGGAGGGGCCAACGTCCTGACTTTC	CAWSRLVALGGANVLTF
TRBD1	-	TRBV7-8	TRBJ1-5	TGTGCCAGCAGCTTATTCCGGACAGGGGGCGCGGGCAATCAGCCCCAGCATTTT	CASSLFRTGGAGNQPQHF
TRBD1	-	TRBV6-1	TRBJ2-7	TGTGCCAGCAGTGGACAGGGGGCCAACGAGCAGTACTTC	CASSGQGANEQYF
-	once	TRBV4-2	TRBJ1-6	TGTGCCAGCAGCCAATCCACCCAAGGGGAGCGATTAAATTCACCCCTCCACTTT	CASSQSTQGERLNSPLHF
-	-	TRBV30	TRBJ2-7	TGTGCCTTGCGCTTTCCGCCATGGGGCTACGAGCAGTACTTC	CALRFPPWGYEQYF
TRBD2	-	TRBV2	TRBJ2-3	TGTGCCAGCAGTAGGTTGCGGGAGGGCGGGGATACGCAGTATTTT	CASSRLREGGDTQYF
-	-	TRBV6-6	TRBJ1-6	TGTGCCAGCAGTTACCCCGACGGCTCACCCCTCCACTTT	CASSYPDGSPLHF
-	-	TRBV7-2	TRBJ1-5	TGTGCCAGCAGCTTAGAATTGCCTCAGCCCCAGCATTTT	CASSLELPQPQHF
TRBD1	-	TRBV7-7	TRBJ2-5	TGTGCTAGCAGCTTACGGACAGGACAAGAGACCCAGTACTTC	CASSLRTGQETQYF
TRBD2	-	TRBV5-4	TRBJ2-5	TGTGCCAGCAGCCTAGGACTAGCGGGCGCCCAAGAGACCCAGTACTTC	CASSLGLAGAQETQYF
TRBD2	-	TRBV7-2	TRBJ2-5	TGTGCCAGCAGCCGGAGACTAGCGGGAGGTGGAGAGACCCAGTACTTC	CASSRRLAGGGETQYF
TRBD2	-	TRBV19	TRBJ2-7	TGTGCCAGTAGTATAGGGGCCAGCGGGGCCTACGAGCAGTACTTC	CASSIGASGAYEQYF
TRBD1	-	TRBV28	TRBJ1-5	TGTGCCAGCAGTTTAATCCCCGGGACAGGGGAAGGGCCCCAGCATTTT	CASSLIPGTGEGPQHF
-	-	TRBV30	TRBJ2-3	TGTGCCTGGAGTTCTAACACGCGCACAGATACGCAGTATTTT	CAWSSNTRTDTQYF
TRBD1	-	TRBV15	TRBJ1-5	TGTGCCACCAGCAACCTTAACAGGGGCACTAGCAATCAGCCCCAGCATTTT	CATSNLNRGTSNQPQHF
TRBD1	-	TRBV27	TRBJ1-6	TGTGCCAGCAGTGCCCGACAGGGTCCTAATTCACCCCTCCACTTT	CASSARQGPNSPLHF
-	-	TRBV28	TRBJ1-2	TGTGCCAGCAGTTTTCGACAGGCGACCGGCTACACCTTC	CASSFRQATGYTF